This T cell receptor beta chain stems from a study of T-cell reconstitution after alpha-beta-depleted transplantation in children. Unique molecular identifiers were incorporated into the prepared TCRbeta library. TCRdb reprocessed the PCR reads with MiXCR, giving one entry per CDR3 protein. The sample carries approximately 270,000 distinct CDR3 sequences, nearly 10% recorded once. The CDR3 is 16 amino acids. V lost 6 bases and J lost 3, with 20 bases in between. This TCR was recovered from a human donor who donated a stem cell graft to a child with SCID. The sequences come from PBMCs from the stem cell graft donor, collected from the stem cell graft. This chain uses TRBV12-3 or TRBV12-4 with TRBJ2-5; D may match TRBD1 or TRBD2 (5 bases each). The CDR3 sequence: CASSPPIGTEKETQYF. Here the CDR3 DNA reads TGTGCCAGCAGCCCCCCAATCGGGACCGAAAAAGAGACCCAGTACTTC.